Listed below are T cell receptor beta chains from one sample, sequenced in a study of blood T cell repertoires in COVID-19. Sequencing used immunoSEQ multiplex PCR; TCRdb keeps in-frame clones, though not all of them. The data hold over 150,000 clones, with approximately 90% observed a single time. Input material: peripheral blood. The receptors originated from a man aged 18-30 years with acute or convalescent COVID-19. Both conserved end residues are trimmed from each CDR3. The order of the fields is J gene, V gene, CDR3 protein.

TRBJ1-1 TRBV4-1 ASSPGLGTEAF
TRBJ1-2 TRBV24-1 ATSDPGQPYGYT
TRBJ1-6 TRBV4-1 ASSQDRGGASPLH
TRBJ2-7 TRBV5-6 ASSLRFPGQYEQY
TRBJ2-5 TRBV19 ATQPLAGPQETQY
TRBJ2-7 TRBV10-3 AISESGRDKGSYEQY
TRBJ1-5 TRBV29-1 SVAGGESNQPQH
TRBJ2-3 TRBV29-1 SAGTGRFTDTQY
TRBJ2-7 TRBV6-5 ASTGTGDYEQY
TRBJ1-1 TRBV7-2 ASSRPQGEAF
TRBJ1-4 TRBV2 ASSSDRGGNEKLF
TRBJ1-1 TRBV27 ASGFGGPSGLTEAF
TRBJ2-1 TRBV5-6 ASGATTSGKYNEQF
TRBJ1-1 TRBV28 ASSLRTGGNTEAF
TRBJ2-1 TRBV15 ATSRDLTGGPQF
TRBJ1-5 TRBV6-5 ASRAGPLAPQH
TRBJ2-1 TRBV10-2 ASRPRQGFSYNEQF
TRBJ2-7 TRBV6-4 ASSRDRVCSGRREQY
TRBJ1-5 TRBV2 ASSGTGDLAQH
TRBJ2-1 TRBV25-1 ASSEISGRVLDEQF
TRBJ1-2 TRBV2 ASRPPPDDYNGYT
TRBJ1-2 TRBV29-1 SVGYRQARDYGYT
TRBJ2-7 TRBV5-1 ASSMGGSGNEQY
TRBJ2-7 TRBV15 ATSRGLAGYSYEQY
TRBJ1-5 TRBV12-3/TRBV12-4 ASSHRANQPQH
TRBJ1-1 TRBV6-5 ASSLNLNTEAF
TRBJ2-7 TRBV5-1 ASRGRAGSPSEQY
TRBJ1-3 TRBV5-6 ASSLGDSSGNTIY
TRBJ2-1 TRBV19 ASSGLAGYNEQF
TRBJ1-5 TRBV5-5 ASSLDGNQPQH
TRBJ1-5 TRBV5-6 ASSSGQTRLSNQPQH
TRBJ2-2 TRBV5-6 ASSEGLAGGYGELF
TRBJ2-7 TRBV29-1 SAGTGNGYEQY
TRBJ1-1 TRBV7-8 ASSLDGGRNTEAF
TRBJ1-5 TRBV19 ASSALQGLDQPQH
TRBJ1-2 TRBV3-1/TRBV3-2 ASSQGSSYGYT
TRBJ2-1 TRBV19 ASSIVIYSFEQF